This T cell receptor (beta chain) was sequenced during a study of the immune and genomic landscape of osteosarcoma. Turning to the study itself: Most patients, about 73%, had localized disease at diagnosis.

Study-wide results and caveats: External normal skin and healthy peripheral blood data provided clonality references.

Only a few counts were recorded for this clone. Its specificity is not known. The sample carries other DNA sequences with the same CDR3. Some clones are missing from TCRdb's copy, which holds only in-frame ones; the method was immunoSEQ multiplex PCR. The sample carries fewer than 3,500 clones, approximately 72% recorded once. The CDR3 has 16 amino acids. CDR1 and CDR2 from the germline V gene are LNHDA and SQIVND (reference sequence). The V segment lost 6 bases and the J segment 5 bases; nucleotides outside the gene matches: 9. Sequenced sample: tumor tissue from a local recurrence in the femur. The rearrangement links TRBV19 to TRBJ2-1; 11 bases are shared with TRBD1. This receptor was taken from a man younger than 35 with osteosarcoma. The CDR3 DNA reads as TGTGCCAGTAGACTAACCGGGACAGGGGGGGACAATGAGCAGTTCTTC. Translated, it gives CASRLTGTGGDNEQFF.